A selection of T cell receptor beta chains follows, all from one sample in a study of blood T cells in healthy people across ages. Each CDR3 protein is one row after TCRdb ran MiXCR on the 5' RACE reads. The sample lists roughly 1,300,000 distinct CDR3 sequences; around 59% were seen once. The sample taken for sequencing was blood. Receptor source: a man younger than 35 in good health. Both conserved end residues are part of each CDR3. D genes are given only for firm matches. A clone size is listed for some rows: how often the clone was seen (once, few, many), or a class if it is expanded.

CDR3aa: CASSLFPGQGVTNTEAFF
CDR3nt: TGTGCCAGCAGTTTATTTCCCGGACAGGGGGTAACGAACACTGAAGCTTTCTTT
abundance: NA
v_gene: TRBV28
d_gene: TRBD1
len: 18
j_gene: TRBJ1-1

CDR3aa: CSAGALRVYRSSTDTQYF
CDR3nt: TGCAGTGCTGGAGCGCTTCGGGTGTACCGTTCTAGCACAGATACGCAGTATTTT
abundance: NA
v_gene: TRBV20-1
d_gene: NA
len: 18
j_gene: TRBJ2-3

CDR3aa: CASSLSGRDWFSAQPQHF
CDR3nt: TGTGCCAGCAGCTTATCTGGCAGGGATTGGTTCTCGGCTCAGCCCCAGCATTTT
abundance: few
v_gene: TRBV7-9
d_gene: NA
len: 18
j_gene: TRBJ1-5

CDR3aa: CASSQVWTSGTPGTDTQYF
CDR3nt: TGTGCCAGCAGCCAAGTATGGACTAGCGGGACACCGGGCACAGATACGCAGTATTTT
abundance: NA
v_gene: TRBV14
d_gene: TRBD2
len: 19
j_gene: TRBJ2-3

CDR3aa: CASSEGPSQLSEQYF
CDR3nt: TGTGCCAGCAGTGAAGGCCCCAGCCAACTCTCTGAGCAGTACTTC
abundance: few
v_gene: TRBV2
d_gene: NA
len: 15
j_gene: TRBJ2-7

CDR3aa: CASSFLRSSYEQYF
CDR3nt: TGCGCCAGCAGCTTCCTGCGAAGCTCCTACGAGCAGTACTTC
abundance: NA
v_gene: TRBV5-1
d_gene: NA
len: 14
j_gene: TRBJ2-7

CDR3aa: CASSGGVLGGFQPYSNQPQHF
CDR3nt: TGTGCCAGCAGTGGAGGGGTTCTTGGGGGTTTTCAACCTTATAGCAATCAGCCCCAGCATTTT
abundance: NA
v_gene: TRBV21-1
d_gene: NA
len: 21
j_gene: TRBJ1-5

CDR3aa: CASSRETVSYEQYF
CDR3nt: TGTGCCAGCAGCCGAGAGACGGTCTCCTACGAGCAGTACTTC
abundance: few
v_gene: TRBV7-2
d_gene: NA
len: 14
j_gene: TRBJ2-7

CDR3aa: CASSRTIQGQETQYF
CDR3nt: TGCGCCAGCAGCCGCACGATCCAGGGCCAAGAGACCCAGTACTTC
abundance: NA
v_gene: TRBV4-1
d_gene: NA
len: 15
j_gene: TRBJ2-5

CDR3aa: CASSSGEQNSPLHF
CDR3nt: TGCGCCAGCAGCTCGGGGGAACAGAATTCACCCCTCCACTTT
abundance: NA
v_gene: TRBV5-1
d_gene: NA
len: 14
j_gene: TRBJ1-6

CDR3aa: CASSLTPGQGTGELFF
CDR3nt: TGTGCCAGCAGTTTAACCCCGGGACAGGGCACCGGGGAGCTGTTTTTT
abundance: NA
v_gene: TRBV27
d_gene: TRBD1
len: 16
j_gene: TRBJ2-2

CDR3aa: CSGGGTEPYEQYF
CDR3nt: TGCAGCGGTGGGGGGACAGAACCTTACGAGCAGTACTTC
abundance: NA
v_gene: TRBV29-1
d_gene: NA
len: 13
j_gene: TRBJ2-7

CDR3aa: CASEKGRINYEQFF
CDR3nt: TGTGCCAGCGAAAAGGGGAGGATCAACTACGAGCAGTTCTTC
abundance: NA
v_gene: TRBV12-3/TRBV12-4
d_gene: NA
len: 14
j_gene: TRBJ2-1

CDR3aa: CASSESKAGSYEQYF
CDR3nt: TGCGCCAGCAGTGAGTCAAAGGCAGGGTCCTACGAGCAGTACTTC
abundance: NA
v_gene: TRBV10-2
d_gene: NA
len: 15
j_gene: TRBJ2-7

CDR3aa: CATSRNTGTGGFAEQFF
CDR3nt: TGTGCCACTAGCAGAAATACCGGGACAGGGGGTTTTGCTGAGCAGTTCTTC
abundance: NA
v_gene: TRBV15
d_gene: TRBD1
len: 17
j_gene: TRBJ2-1

CDR3aa: CATSDGNWDRGLPKTQYF
CDR3nt: TGTGCCACCAGTGATGGTAATTGGGACAGGGGGCTTCCGAAGACCCAGTACTTC
abundance: NA
v_gene: TRBV24-1
d_gene: TRBD1
len: 18
j_gene: TRBJ2-5

CDR3aa: CAISESQDNEQYF
CDR3nt: TGTGCCATCAGTGAGTCCCAGGACAATGAGCAGTACTTC
abundance: NA
v_gene: TRBV10-3
d_gene: NA
len: 13
j_gene: TRBJ2-5

CDR3aa: CASSQSGRDGYEKLFF
CDR3nt: TGCGCCAGCAGCCAATCCGGACGGGACGGCTATGAAAAACTGTTTTTT
abundance: NA
v_gene: TRBV4-1
d_gene: NA
len: 16
j_gene: TRBJ1-4

CDR3aa: CASSGISPLHF
CDR3nt: TGTGCCAGCAGTGGGATCTCACCCCTCCACTTT
abundance: NA
v_gene: TRBV12-3/TRBV12-4
d_gene: NA
len: 11
j_gene: TRBJ1-6

CDR3aa: CASSRQTYNSPLHF
CDR3nt: TGTGCCAGCAGCCGTCAGACCTATAATTCACCCCTCCACTTT
abundance: NA
v_gene: TRBV7-2
d_gene: NA
len: 14
j_gene: TRBJ1-6

CDR3aa: CSVVGQSSYEQYF
CDR3nt: TGCAGCGTTGTGGGACAGAGCTCCTACGAGCAGTACTTC
abundance: few
v_gene: TRBV29-1
d_gene: TRBD1
len: 13
j_gene: TRBJ2-7

CDR3aa: CASTSYNRGTDTQYF
CDR3nt: TGTGCCAGCACCTCTTATAACAGGGGTACAGATACGCAGTATTTT
abundance: NA
v_gene: TRBV27
d_gene: TRBD1
len: 15
j_gene: TRBJ2-3